Each of the 14 T cell receptor beta chains below was sequenced from the same sample in a study of T cells after yellow fever vaccination. A single record per CDR3 protein comes from TCRdb applying MiXCR to the 5' RACE reads. This sample has about 260,000 distinct CDR3 sequences; around 5.3% occur once, and the top ten carry around 3.3%. The starting material was CD4+ T cells sorted from PBMCs, obtained on the day of the yellow fever booster vaccination. These receptors all come from a young man who received the YFV17D yellow fever vaccine.

This clonotype has more than one count but fewer than ten. The chain is built from TRBV11-3 and TRBJ2-2; possibly TRBD1 for D (7 bases). The germline V and J ends were trimmed by 0 bases and 5 bases, with 19 bases remaining between them. CDR1 and CDR2 (germline): SGHNT, YENEEA. CDR3 length equals 18 residues. CDR3 in DNA: TGTGCCAGCAGCTTAGACCAAGGGGGGACAGTCCGAACCGGGGAGCTGTTTTTT. As protein: CASSLDQGGTVRTGELFF.

This clonotype was counted a few times. This chain connects TRBV5-1 to TRBJ2-2; weak D call: TRBD1 (6 bases). Germline values: CDR1 SGHRS, CDR2 YFSETQ. The length of the CDR3 is 14 residues. V dropped 6 bases and J dropped 7 bases, with 16 bases sitting between them. The CDR3: CASIRDNGVGELFF. CDR3 coding DNA: TGCGCCAGCATCCGGGACAATGGGGTCGGGGAGCTGTTTTTT.

Regarding this clonotype: Possible read error: a much larger clone is one base away. This chain joins TRBV5-1 and TRBJ2-2; D possibly matches TRBD1 or TRBD2 (5 bases each). CDR3 length: 14 residues. Germline CDR1 SGHRS, CDR2 YFSETQ. Here the CDR3 DNA reads TGCGCCAGCAGCCTGGACAAAGGCACCGGGGTGCTGTTTTTT. Its protein product is CASSLDKGTGVLFF. Drawing the rest from reference TRBV5-1 and TRBJ2-2, the complete variable domain is KAGVTQTPRYLIKTRGQQVTLSCSPISGHRSVSWYQQTPGQGLQFLFEYFSETQRNKGNFPGRFSGRQFSNSRSEMNVSTLELGDSALYLCASSLDKGTGVLFFGEGSRLTVL.

This clonotype was counted only a few times. This chain joins TRBV6-2 or TRBV6-3 and TRBJ2-7, with D perhaps matching TRBD2 (5 bases). V lost 8 bases, J lost 7 bases, and 15 bases lay in between. The germline CDR1 and CDR2 sequences are MNHEY and SVGEGT. CDR3 length equals 12 residues. CDR3 in amino acids: CASSTRTGEQYV. The CDR3 region has the DNA TGTGCCAGCTCCACAAGAACGGGGGAGCAGTACGTC.

This clonotype has at least ten counts. As DNA, the CDR3 is TGTGCCATCAGAAAAGGGACAGGGGACGGCTACACCTTC. It translates to CAIRKGTGDGYTF. The genes are TRBV10-3 and TRBJ1-2; 10 nucleotides agree with TRBD1. With V trimmed by 6 bases and J by 8 bases, 6 bases remained unmatched. Germline CDR1 is ENHRY and CDR2 is SYGVKD. This CDR3 contains 13 residues.

In this sample, this clonotype turned up a few times. The chain employs TRBV4-3 and TRBJ2-3; D remains unclear. Germline V gives CDR1 LGHNA, CDR2 YSLEER. This CDR3 has 13 residues. With 0 bases removed from V and 6 bases from J, the gap between germline ends came to 7 bases. CDR3 DNA: TGCGCCAGCAGCCAAGATGTGAAGGATACGCAGTATTTT. This encodes CASSQDVKDTQYF.

This clonotype was recorded many times. The chain carries TRBV20-1 and TRBJ2-1; TRBD2 might be the D (6 bases). CDR1 DFQATT and CDR2 SNEGSKA come from the germline V gene (reference sequence). Trimming cost V 0 bases and J 4 bases, with 16 bases left between them. The CDR3 totals 16 residues. The CDR3 nucleotides read TGCAGTGCTAGAGATCCGCGGGGCGGGGAGTACAATGAGCAGTTCTTC. Amino acid sequence: CSARDPRGGEYNEQFF.

There are many counts of this clonotype. The chain recombines TRBV7-2 with TRBJ2-7; D assignment may be TRBD1 or TRBD2 (6 bases each). The CDR3 runs 13 residues. CDR1 and CDR2 (germline): SGHTA, FQGNSA. V lost 5 bases, J lost 2 bases, and 10 bases lay in between. CDR3 in DNA: TGTGCCAGCAGCCGCCGGGGGCCCTACGAGCAGTACTTC. This translates into CASSRRGPYEQYF.

This clonotype was observed a handful of times. The chain uses TRBV5-1 and TRBJ1-5, with no clear D. The V and J ends lost 3 bases and 0 bases respectively, with 13 bases between them. The CDR3 spans 16 residues. Germline V gene data show CDR1 as SGHRS and CDR2 as YFSETQ. CDR3 DNA sequence: TGCGCCAGCAGCTCCCCTTGGGCGGGTAGCAATCAGCCCCAGCATTTT. Translating gives CASSSPWAGSNQPQHF.

This clonotype has a count of ten or more. V gene TRBV12-3 or TRBV12-4 combines with J gene TRBJ2-5; 8 bases match TRBD1. The CDR3 spans 14 residues. V dropped 4 bases and J dropped 5; count of bases not matched to a gene: 6. In nucleotides, the CDR3 is TGTGCCAGCAGTTCCCGGACAGGGACCGAGACCCAGTACTTC. Amino acids: CASSSRTGTETQYF.

This clonotype appeared a few times. J is TRBJ1-2 and V is TRBV4-3; possibly TRBD1 for D (5 bases). This CDR3 has 15 residues. CDR1 is LGHNA, CDR2 YSLEER, per germline. The germline V and J ends were trimmed by 4 bases and 3 bases, with 15 bases remaining between them. CDR3 amino acids: CASSLGGGSHYGYTF. CDR3 coding DNA: TGCGCCAGCAGCCTCGGGGGGGGAAGCCACTATGGCTACACCTTC.

This clonotype has ten or more counts. The chain links TRBV12-3 or TRBV12-4 to TRBJ2-7; D is possibly TRBD1 (5 bases). The CDR3 totals 14 residues. V was trimmed by 4 bases and J by 7 bases, leaving 17 bases between them. The CDR3 is CASSSWQGLEEQYF. The CDR3 DNA follows: TGTGCCAGCAGTTCTTGGCAGGGCTTGGAGGAGCAGTACTTC.

This clonotype occurred many times. The chain is built from TRBV7-3 and TRBJ2-2, with D unclear. V dropped 4 bases and J dropped 6 bases, with 9 bases sitting between them. This CDR3 spans 13 amino acids. The germline V gene encodes CDR1 SGHTA and CDR2 FQGTGA. As DNA, the CDR3 is TGTGCCAGCAGCTCCGGTTTTCCCGGGGAGCTGTTTTTT. Encoded protein: CASSSGFPGELFF.

This clonotype was recorded a few times. The chain uses TRBV20-1 and TRBJ1-3; no clear D gene. Germline lookup yields CDR1 DFQATT and CDR2 SNEGSKA (reference sequence). This CDR3 spans 12 amino acids. The V end lost 3 bases, the J end lost 4 bases, and 7 bases lay between the germline ends. CDR3 bases: TGCAGTGCTAGGTCGGAGGGAAACACCATATATTTT. Its translation: CSARSEGNTIYF.